Listed here are 32 T cell receptor beta chains from one sample, sequenced in a study of cytomegalovirus exposure and HLA in healthy donors. 13 Jbeta primers and 60 Vbeta primers were used for the PCR. Profiled with immunoSEQ multiplex PCR; TCRdb holds only in-frame clones, not every one. Among approximately 120,000 clones listed, over 60% were seen once. Material for sequencing was PBMCs. Receptor source: a man aged 30 to 45 in good health and CMV-seronegative.

The V gene is TRBV28, the J gene TRBJ1-6, with TRBD1 identical over 8 bases. After removal of 6 bases from V and 9 bases from J, the junction contained 10 bases not matched to a gene. Germline V gene data show CDR1 as MDHEN and CDR2 as SYDVKM. The CDR3 is 15 amino acids. DNA of the CDR3: TGTGCCAGCAGGGGGAATCAGGGGGCTAGTTCACCCCTCCACTTT. The encoded protein is CASRGNQGASSPLHF.

V usage is TRBV7-9 and J usage is TRBJ2-7, with 9 bases fitting TRBD1. Trimming cost V 3 bases and J 5 bases; bases outside gene matches: 8. Germline V gene lookup returns CDR1 SEHNR and CDR2 FQNEAQ (reference sequence). The CDR3 spans 15 residues. The CDR3 is CASSFWTGEDHEQYF. In nucleotides, the CDR3 is TGTGCCAGCAGCTTTTGGACAGGGGAGGACCACGAGCAGTACTTC.

This clone was counted between two and nine times. The chain recombines TRBV27 with TRBJ1-1; maybe TRBD1 (5 bases). Trimming shortened V by 2 bases and J by 5 bases, and 9 bases separated the two germline ends. This CDR3 contains 13 residues. The germline gives CDR1 MNHEY, CDR2 SMNVEV (reference sequence). The CDR3 region has the DNA TGTGCCAGCAGTTTAAGACAGAGGACTGAAGCTTTCTTT. This codes for CASSLRQRTEAFF.

The rearrangement links TRBV2 to TRBJ2-5; 9 bases are a match to TRBD1. Trimming at V came to 6 bases and at J to 12 bases, leaving 17 bases not matched to a gene. CDR1 and CDR2 from the germline V gene are SNHLY and FYNNEI. CDR3 length equals 15 residues. The CDR3 DNA follows: TGTGCCAGCAGAGGACCGGGACAGGGTAAAGAGTGGGAGTACTTC. It translates to CASRGPGQGKEWEYF.

The J gene is TRBJ2-7, the V gene TRBV9; the D gene is possibly TRBD1 (6 bases). The V end was cut by 2 bases, the J end by 0 bases, with 15 bases between. CDR3 length equals 16 residues. CDR1 is SGDLS, CDR2 YYNGEE, per germline. As DNA, the CDR3 is TGTGCCAGCAGCGTTGGAACCGGGACACCCTCCTACGAGCAGTACTTC. The encoded protein is CASSVGTGTPSYEQYF. Based on the CDR3 plus reference TRBV9 and TRBJ2-7, the full variable domain is DSGVTQTPKHLITATGQRVTLRCSPRSGDLSVYWYQQSLDQGLQFLIQYYNGEERAKGNILERFSAQQFPDLHSELNLSSLELGDSALYFCASSVGTGTPSYEQYFGPGTRLTVT.

The rearrangement links TRBV6-5 to TRBJ2-7; 10 nucleotides line up with TRBD1. V lost 0 bases and J lost 4; bases outside the gene matches: 6. Germline V gene data show CDR1 as MNHEY and CDR2 as SVGAGI. The CDR3 has 16 amino acids. DNA for the CDR3: TGTGCCAGCAGTTACTCGTTCGGACAGGGGGTATACGAGCAGTACTTC. It translates to CASSYSFGQGVYEQYF.

The chain combines TRBV5-6 with TRBJ2-5, with D hard to call. The CDR3 spans 14 residues. Germline values: CDR1 SGHDT, CDR2 YYEEEE. V was shortened by 1 base and J by 5 bases, with 12 bases between the two germline ends. CDR3: CASSLRFIGETQYF. The CDR3 DNA follows: TGTGCCAGCAGCTTGCGGTTTATCGGGGAGACCCAGTACTTC.

The rearrangement links TRBV6-5 to TRBJ1-1, with a possible D match to TRBD1 (5 bases). The V end was cut by 2 bases, the J end by 4 bases, with 11 bases between. From germline, CDR1 is MNHEY and CDR2 SVGAGI. This CDR3 contains 14 residues. The CDR3 here is CASSYGYRGTEAFF. DNA of the CDR3: TGTGCCAGCAGTTACGGTTATAGGGGCACTGAAGCTTTCTTT.

The chain carries TRBV5-1 and TRBJ1-2, with 10 bases fitting TRBD1. CDR1 is SGHRS and CDR2 is YFSETQ in the germline V gene. V gave up 0 bases and J gave up 8 bases; unmatched junction bases: 10. The CDR3 has 16 residues. CDR3 bases: TGCGCCAGCAGCTTGGACGGACAGGGGGGAATAGGGGGCTACACCTTC. This sequence encodes CASSLDGQGGIGGYTF.

The chain carries TRBV19 and TRBJ1-5; D gene uncertain. CDR1 and CDR2 from the germline V gene are LNHDA and SQIVND (reference sequence). The CDR3 runs to 14 residues. The germline V and J ends were trimmed by 5 bases and 8 bases, with 16 bases remaining between them. The CDR3, as DNA: TGTGCCAGTAGTCCCCGGGTAGGAGGAGAGCCCCAGCATTTT. Encoded protein: CASSPRVGGEPQHF.

The chain has TRBV4-1 and TRBJ2-5, with a possible D match to TRBD2 (6 bases). V was cut by 1 base and J by 4 bases, with 13 bases left in between. This CDR3 region has 15 residues. CDR1 and CDR2 from the germline V gene are MGHRA and YSYEKL. The CDR3 nucleotides are TGCGCCAGCAGCCAAGCGCGGGGCCGGGGAGAGACCCAGTACTTC. Encoded protein: CASSQARGRGETQYF.

The V and J genes are TRBV10-3 and TRBJ2-7; D gene ambiguous. CDR1 ENHRY and CDR2 SYGVKD come from the germline V gene. This CDR3 is built from 13 residues. V dropped 3 bases and J dropped 2 bases, with 8 bases sitting between them. As DNA, the CDR3 is TGTGCCATCAGTGAACTCCAGGCCTACGAGCAGTACTTC. As protein: CAISELQAYEQYF.

This clone was observed a handful of times. V gene TRBV7-9 combines with J gene TRBJ1-5, with D maybe TRBD1 (5 bases). The V and J ends lost 1 base and 2 bases respectively, with 15 bases between them. Per germline, CDR1 SEHNR and CDR2 FQNEAQ (reference sequence). The CDR3 extends over 17 amino acids. CDR3 residues: CASSLGAGQGGNQPQHF. CDR3 DNA sequence: TGTGCCAGCAGCTTAGGTGCGGGGCAGGGTGGCAATCAGCCCCAGCATTTT.

The chain joins TRBV9 to TRBJ2-7; D is ambiguous. Germline V lookup: CDR1 SGDLS, CDR2 YYNGEE. This CDR3 is 14 amino acids long. Trimming removed 0 bases from V and 0 bases from J, with 7 bases in between. The CDR3 is CASSVVPSSYEQYF. The CDR3 coding sequence is TGTGCCAGCAGCGTAGTACCGAGCTCCTACGAGCAGTACTTC.

This chain links TRBV7-9 with TRBJ2-7; 11 bases line up with TRBD1. Per germline, CDR1 SEHNR and CDR2 FQNEAQ (reference sequence). The CDR3 totals 14 residues. J gave up 6 bases and V 1 base, and 2 bases lay outside the gene matches. Here the CDR3 reads CASSLGTGGREQYF. CDR3 nucleotide sequence: TGTGCCAGCAGCTTAGGGACAGGGGGCCGCGAGCAGTACTTC.

The V gene is TRBV29-1, the J gene TRBJ2-1; a weak D match, TRBD2 (6 bases). The V end was cut by 7 bases, the J end by 5 bases, with 9 bases between. Germline CDR1 reads SQVTM; CDR2 reads ANQGSEA. This CDR3 is built from 11 residues. The CDR3 region is CSGDSHNEQFF. The CDR3 nucleotides are TGCAGCGGGGACTCACACAATGAGCAGTTCTTC.

The chain couples TRBV6-1 to TRBJ2-1, with 8 bases lining up with TRBD2. This CDR3 region has 15 residues. From germline, CDR1 is MNHNS and CDR2 SASEGT. Germline trimming cut 4 bases from V and 1 base from J; bases unmatched to any gene: 3. As DNA, the CDR3 is TGTGCCAGCAGTGTACTAGCGGAGTCCTACAATGAGCAGTTCTTC. Encoded protein: CASSVLAESYNEQFF.

V is TRBV7-6 and J is TRBJ2-1, with 8 bases aligning to TRBD2. Germline trimming cut 0 bases from V and 4 bases from J; bases unmatched to any gene: 2. Germline CDR1 SGHVS, CDR2 FNYEAQ. The CDR3 totals 15 residues. The CDR3 loop reads CASSLASGVYNEQFF. DNA for the CDR3: TGTGCCAGCAGCTTAGCTAGCGGGGTTTACAATGAGCAGTTCTTC.

CDR3 sequence: CAWRDLTRTTEKLFF. For the CDR3, the DNA is TGTGCCTGGAGGGACCTGACACGGACAACTGAAAAACTGTTTTTT. The gene calls are TRBV30 and TRBJ1-4; perhaps TRBD1 as D (5 bases). The length of the CDR3 is 15 residues. Germline V gene sequence: CDR1 GTSNPN, CDR2 SVGIG (reference sequence). The V end was cut by 3 bases, the J end by 7 bases, with 18 bases between. Full variable domain (remainder filled in from reference TRBV30 and TRBJ1-4): SQTIHQWPATLVQPVGSPLSLECTVEGTSNPNLYWYRQAAGRGLQLLFYSVGIGQISSEVPQNLSASRPQDRQFILSSKKLLLSDSGFYLCAWRDLTRTTEKLFFGSGTQLSVL.

J is TRBJ1-1 and V is TRBV28; 8 bases align to TRBD1. CDR3 length: 16 residues. J gave up 4 bases and V 3 bases, and 10 bases lay outside the gene matches. Germline V gives CDR1 MDHEN, CDR2 SYDVKM. CDR3 in DNA: TGTGCCAGCAGTTTCCTCAGGGGGCGATTGTTCACTGAAGCTTTCTTT. Residues: CASSFLRGRLFTEAFF.

The V and J genes are TRBV10-3 and TRBJ2-5; 7 nucleotides align to TRBD2. The J call is uncertain, as TRBJ2-7 better fits the DNA end. The CDR3 contains 13 residues. Germline CDR1 ENHRY, CDR2 SYGVKD. CDR3 bases: TGTGCCATCAGTGAGTCGGGAGGGTACGAGCAGTACTTC. Translating it yields CAISESGGYEQYF.

This clone was observed a few times. CDR3 sequence: CASSINGGHNYGYTF. The CDR3 DNA follows: TGTGCCAGCAGCATAAACGGGGGGCATAACTATGGCTACACCTTC. The J gene is TRBJ1-2, the V gene TRBV13; D is perhaps TRBD1 (6 bases). From germline, CDR1 is PRHDT and CDR2 FYEKMQ (reference sequence). V lost 5 bases, J lost 1 base, and 14 bases lay in between. The length of the CDR3 is 15 residues.

The CDR3 coding sequence is TGTGCCAGTAGTATACTGACAGGCGGCAGCAATCAGCCCCAGCATTTT. It encodes CASSILTGGSNQPQHF. This chain joins TRBV19 and TRBJ1-5; perhaps TRBD1 as D (6 bases). Trimming removed 2 bases at V and 1 base at J, with 12 bases between. Germline loops: CDR1 LNHDA, CDR2 SQIVND (reference sequence). The CDR3 is made up of 16 amino acids.

The rearrangement joins TRBV28 to TRBJ1-1; tentatively, D is TRBD1 (5 bases). V was shortened by 5 bases and J by 8 bases, with 15 bases between the two germline ends. This CDR3 region has 13 residues. Germline V gives CDR1 MDHEN, CDR2 SYDVKM. CDR3 sequence: CASSPARRGEAFF. The DNA for the CDR3 is TGTGCCAGCAGTCCCGCAAGAAGGGGCGAAGCTTTCTTT.

The genes are TRBV2 and TRBJ2-5, with TRBD1 identical over 7 bases. The J call is doubtful: the DNA matches TRBJ2-7 better. Per the germline V gene, CDR1 is SNHLY and CDR2 is FYNNEI. This CDR3 has 14 residues. The CDR3 sequence: CASSVQGNLYEQYF. CDR3 bases: TGTGCCAGCAGTGTACAGGGGAACCTCTACGAGCAGTACTTC.

In DNA form, the CDR3 reads TGTGCCAGCAGCTTAGACCGGGACAGGGTTGGGACTGAAGCTTTCTTT. Its translation is CASSLDRDRVGTEAFF. The chain carries TRBV7-2 and TRBJ1-1; TRBD1 matches 9 bases. V dropped 1 base and J dropped 5; count of bases not matched to a gene: 8. The CDR3 contains 16 residues. In germline, CDR1 is SGHTA, CDR2 FQGNSA.

J is TRBJ1-1 and V is TRBV5-4; D is ambiguous. The CDR3 is made up of 14 amino acids. The germline V gene encodes CDR1 SGHNT and CDR2 YYREEE (reference sequence). V lost 3 bases, J lost 3 bases, and 12 bases lay in between. CDR3 in DNA: TGTGCCAGCAGCTCGGAGGGCGGATACACTGAAGCTTTCTTT. Its protein product is CASSSEGGYTEAFF.

The chain combines TRBV7-3 with TRBJ1-6, with 9 positions matching TRBD1. This CDR3 is 16 amino acids long. CDR1 is SGHTA and CDR2 is FQGTGA in the germline V gene. The ends lost 0 bases at V and 7 bases at J; junction bases unmatched: 4. CDR3 sequence: CASSLTADRGNSPLHF. CDR3 coding DNA: TGTGCCAGCAGCTTAACAGCGGACAGGGGAAATTCACCCCTCCACTTT.

The rearrangement links TRBV6-1 to TRBJ2-7; 11 positions agree with TRBD2. In germline, CDR1 is MNHNS, CDR2 SASEGT. V was pared by 5 bases and J by 4 bases, with 7 bases of the junction left unmatched. This CDR3 is built from 15 residues. CDR3 loop: CASSSGTSGAYEQYF. In nucleotides, the CDR3 is TGTGCCAGCAGTTCCGGGACTAGCGGAGCGTACGAGCAGTACTTC.

This chain links TRBV7-9 with TRBJ2-7; 7 positions match TRBD2. This CDR3 is 15 amino acids long. The ends lost 1 base at V and 6 bases at J; junction bases unmatched: 9. Germline V gene sequence: CDR1 SEHNR, CDR2 FQNEAQ (reference sequence). The CDR3 spells CASSLVSGVGGEQYF. The DNA for the CDR3 is TGTGCCAGCAGCTTAGTGAGCGGGGTTGGTGGCGAGCAGTACTTC.

The J gene is TRBJ1-4, the V gene TRBV4-3; a possible D gene is TRBD1 (5 bases). V lost 1 base and J 0 bases, leaving 12 bases between the germline ends. CDR3 length: 17 amino acids. Germline CDR1 is LGHNA and CDR2 is YSLEER. CDR3 sequence (DNA): TGCGCCAGCAGCCAAGCAGGCAGGGCCGCAACTAATGAAAAACTGTTTTTT. Translated, it gives CASSQAGRAATNEKLFF.

V gene TRBV28 combines with J gene TRBJ2-2; 7 nucleotides align to TRBD2. Trimming took 6 bases from V and 4 from J; bases not matched to a gene: 5. The germline V gene encodes CDR1 MDHEN and CDR2 SYDVKM. This CDR3 contains 14 residues. The CDR3 DNA follows: TGTGCCAGCAGCCGTGGCGGGAGCACCGGGGAGCTGTTTTTT. Translating gives CASSRGGSTGELFF.